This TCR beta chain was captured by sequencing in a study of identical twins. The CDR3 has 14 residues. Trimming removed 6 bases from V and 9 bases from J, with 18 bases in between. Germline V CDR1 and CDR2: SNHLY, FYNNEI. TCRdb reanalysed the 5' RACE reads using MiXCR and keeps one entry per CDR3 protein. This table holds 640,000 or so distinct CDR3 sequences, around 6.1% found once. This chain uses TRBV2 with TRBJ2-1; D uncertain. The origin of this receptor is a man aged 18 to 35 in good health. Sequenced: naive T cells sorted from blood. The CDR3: CASSRLRAVGEQFF. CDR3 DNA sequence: TGTGCCAGCAGCCGGCTAAGGGCGGTGGGTGAGCAGTTCTTC.